The 32 T cell receptor beta chains reported below all come from one sample, sequenced in a study of identical twins. TCRdb used MiXCR to reprocess the 5' RACE reads, holding one entry per CDR3 protein. The profile shows approximately 590,000 distinct CDR3 sequences, over 8.5% of them singletons. The same data also contributed to another study, on yellow fever vaccine responses in identical twins.

Sequenced: PBMCs. The receptors stem from a woman aged 18-30 years in good health.

This chain connects TRBV20-1 to TRBJ2-5; 9 nucleotides align to TRBD1. The V and J ends lost 6 bases and 2 bases, in that order; junction bases with no gene match: 7. The CDR3 consists of 14 residues. CDR1 is DFQATT, CDR2 SNEGSKA, per germline (reference sequence). This CDR3 reads CSAEGGQGQETQYF. The DNA of the CDR3 is TGCAGTGCCGAGGGGGGACAGGGTCAAGAGACCCAGTACTTC.

This clonotype was counted between two and nine times. The chain employs TRBV6-2 or TRBV6-3 and TRBJ2-1, with 8 bases lining up with TRBD2. Per the germline V gene, CDR1 is MNHEY and CDR2 is SVGEGT. CDR3 length: 16 residues. The junction had 11 bases not matched to a gene; V was cut back by 7 bases and J by 3 bases. CDR3 nucleotides: TGTGCCAGCATCGAAGCTCCGGGAGGGGGCTACAATGAGCAGTTCTTC. Protein product: CASIEAPGGGYNEQFF.

The chain recombines TRBV30 with TRBJ2-7; 7 bases agree with TRBD2. V trimming: 5 bases; J trimming: 0 bases; junction bases outside the gene matches: 7. CDR1 and CDR2 from the germline V gene are GTSNPN and SVGIG (reference sequence). The CDR3 runs to 14 residues. The CDR3 coding sequence is TGTGCCTGGGGGGACGGGGGGTTCTCCTACGAGCAGTACTTC. It specifies CAWGDGGFSYEQYF.

Only a few counts were recorded for this clonotype. The gene calls are TRBV15 and TRBJ2-4, with D uncertain. The germline CDR1 and CDR2 sequences are LNHNV and YYDKDF (reference sequence). The CDR3 is 17 amino acids. V lost 1 base to trimming and J lost 0 bases, with 13 bases between them. As DNA, the CDR3 is TGTGCCACCAGCAGAGTGATGGGCACATTAGCCAAAAACATTCAGTACTTC. This sequence encodes CATSRVMGTLAKNIQYF. The variable domain in full, completed from reference TRBV15 and TRBJ2-4, reads DAMVIQNPRYQVTQFGKPVTLSCSQTLNHNVMYWYQQKSSQAPKLLFHYYDKDFNNEADTPDNFQSRRPNTSFCFLDIRSPGLGDTAMYLCATSRVMGTLAKNIQYFGAGTRLSVL.

This clonotype was picked up many times. The V call is TRBV12-3 or TRBV12-4, the J call TRBJ1-2; D may be TRBD1 (6 bases). There are 15 residues in the CDR3. The V end was cut by 3 bases, the J end by 8 bases, with 19 bases between. Here the CDR3 reads CASSFRMGGGNGYTF. CDR3 DNA sequence: TGTGCCAGCAGTTTTAGGATGGGAGGGGGGAACGGCTACACCTTC.

The genes are TRBV28 and TRBJ2-7; no firm D call. This CDR3 has 16 residues. V was shortened by 7 bases and J by 3 bases, with 22 bases between the two germline ends. Germline V gene sequence: CDR1 MDHEN, CDR2 SYDVKM. CDR3 sequence: CASTSIRKKVSYEQYF. Here the CDR3 DNA reads TGTGCCAGCACCTCGATAAGAAAAAAAGTTAGCTACGAGCAGTACTTC. Drawing the rest from reference TRBV28 and TRBJ2-7, the complete variable domain is DVKVTQSSRYLVKRTGEKVFLECVQDMDHENMFWYRQDPGLGLRLIYFSYDVKMKEKGDIPEGYSVSREKKERFSLILESASTNQTSMYLCASTSIRKKVSYEQYFGPGTRLTVT.

The chain carries TRBV5-6 and TRBJ2-5; 11 nucleotides agree with TRBD2. With V trimmed by 1 base and J by 4 bases, 12 bases remained unmatched. Germline assignment: CDR1 SGHDT and CDR2 YYEEEE. The CDR3 spans 18 residues. In nucleotides, the CDR3 is TGTGCCAGCAGCTTGTCGGTTAGCGGGGGGGCCTTGGGAGAGACCCAGTACTTC. Protein product: CASSLSVSGGALGETQYF.

This sequence joins TRBV6-2 or TRBV6-3 and TRBJ2-7, with D hard to call. CDR1 and CDR2 (germline): MNHEY, SVGEGT. The CDR3 spans 13 residues. Trimming took 3 bases from V and 2 from J, leaving 8 bases between them. CDR3 amino acids: CASSYTEPYEQYF. CDR3 sequence (DNA): TGTGCCAGCAGTTATACGGAACCCTACGAGCAGTACTTC.

This clonotype was recorded many times. The chain is built from TRBV4-2 and TRBJ2-3; TRBD2 aligns across 10 bases. The CDR3 consists of 17 residues. Germline values: CDR1 LGHNA, CDR2 YNFKEQ. After removal of 2 bases from V and 4 bases from J, the junction contained 9 bases not matched to a gene. The CDR3: CASSQSNLAGDADTQYF. The CDR3, as DNA: TGTGCCAGCAGCCAATCCAATCTAGCGGGAGACGCAGATACGCAGTATTTT.

The chain carries TRBV7-3 and TRBJ2-3, with D perhaps being TRBD1 or TRBD2 (5 bases each). Germline CDR1 reads SGHTA; CDR2 reads FQGTGA. V was cut by 6 bases and J by 5 bases, with 12 bases left in between. The CDR3 consists of 13 residues. The DNA for the CDR3 is TGTGCCAGCAGATGGGACGGGGAAGATACGCAGTATTTT. This gives the protein CASRWDGEDTQYF.

There are many counts of this clonotype. As DNA, the CDR3 is TGCGCCAGCAGCGGCACTACCAATGAGCAGTTCTTC. Translation gives CASSGTTNEQFF. This chain joins TRBV5-1 and TRBJ2-1, with unresolved D. Germline CDR1 is SGHRS and CDR2 is YFSETQ. This CDR3 spans 12 amino acids. V lost 4 bases to trimming and J lost 6 bases, with 8 bases between them.

The CDR3 reads CSARTGGSYQETQYF. CDR3 in DNA: TGCAGTGCTAGGACAGGGGGGTCGTACCAAGAGACCCAGTACTTC. The chain employs TRBV20-1 and TRBJ2-5; 9 bases are shared with TRBD1. CDR3 size: 15 residues. V was clipped by 3 bases and J by 0 bases; unmatched bases: 5. The germline CDR1 and CDR2 sequences are DFQATT and SNEGSKA (reference sequence).

This clonotype was observed a handful of times. The gene calls are TRBV4-2 and TRBJ2-7, with D tentatively TRBD2 (6 bases). Germline loops: CDR1 LGHNA, CDR2 YNFKEQ. This CDR3 contains 14 residues. V was cut by 0 bases and J by 2 bases, with 8 bases left in between. CDR3 sequence reads: CASSQERTTYEQYF. In nucleotides, the CDR3 is TGTGCCAGCAGCCAAGAAAGGACTACCTACGAGCAGTACTTC.

V is TRBV20-1 and J is TRBJ2-5; D is ambiguous. V was trimmed by 5 bases and J by 7 bases, leaving 17 bases between them. Germline CDR1 and CDR2: DFQATT and SNEGSKA (reference sequence). The CDR3 loop spans 13 amino acids. The CDR3 DNA reads as TGCAGTGCTCCAGTAGTAGTTTCGGGGACCCAGTACTTC. It codes for CSAPVVVSGTQYF.

CDR3 sequence: CSARDSSRVTYEQYF. CDR3 coding DNA: TGCAGTGCTAGAGATTCATCCCGCGTAACCTACGAGCAGTACTTC. The chain carries TRBV20-1 and TRBJ2-7; D unresolved. The CDR3 runs 15 residues. Germline loops: CDR1 DFQATT, CDR2 SNEGSKA (reference sequence). Between the trimmed V and J ends, which lost 0 bases and 2 bases, there was a span of 14 bases.

This clonotype was observed many times. The J gene is TRBJ2-1, the V gene TRBV7-2; TRBD2 matches at 7 bases. This CDR3 contains 15 residues. In germline, CDR1 is SGHTA, CDR2 FQGNSA. The V gene end was trimmed by 4 bases and the J gene end by 0 bases; junction bases not matched to a gene: 3. CDR3 nucleotide sequence: TGTGCCAGCAGCTCGACTAGCAGCTCCTACAATGAGCAGTTCTTC. The encoded protein is CASSSTSSSYNEQFF.

The rearrangement uses TRBV29-1 and TRBJ1-1, with D perhaps matching TRBD1 (5 bases). V lost 4 bases to trimming and J lost 1 base, with 10 bases between them. CDR1 and CDR2 (germline): SQVTM, ANQGSEA. This CDR3 is 13 amino acids long. The CDR3 nucleotides are TGCAGCGTTGTTCGGGGGACGAACACTGAAGCTTTCTTT. The encoded protein is CSVVRGTNTEAFF.

This clonotype occurred a few times. V usage is TRBV7-9 and J usage is TRBJ2-7; D gene ambiguous. Germline loops: CDR1 SEHNR, CDR2 FQNEAQ (reference sequence). The V and J ends lost 4 bases and 6 bases respectively, with 7 bases between them. The CDR3 sequence is 11 residues long. In DNA form, the CDR3 reads TGTGCCAGCAGCTATATGGGCGAGCAGTACTTC. This gives the protein CASSYMGEQYF.

A few counts support this clonotype. This sequence joins TRBV20-1 and TRBJ2-1, with 7 bases lining up with TRBD1. The CDR3 has 12 residues. CDR1 and CDR2 (germline): DFQATT, SNEGSKA (reference sequence). V dropped 6 bases and J dropped 7; count of bases not matched to a gene: 6. CDR3 nucleotide sequence: TGCAGTGCAAGCGACAGGGCAAATGAGCAGTTCTTC. Protein sequence: CSASDRANEQFF.

In this sample, this clonotype turned up a few times. The V and J genes are TRBV24-1 and TRBJ2-5; D possibly corresponds to TRBD2 (6 bases). V was trimmed by 3 bases and J by 3 bases, leaving 13 bases between them. Per the germline V gene, CDR1 is KGHDR and CDR2 is SFDVKD. The CDR3 spans 15 residues. The CDR3 DNA reads TGTGCCACCAGTGATAACCGGGACTCCGAAGAGACCCAGTACTTC. Translation gives CATSDNRDSEETQYF.

This clonotype has only a few counts. The chain combines TRBV12-3 or TRBV12-4 with TRBJ2-7; 7 positions match TRBD1. Germline trimming cut 6 bases from V and 0 bases from J; bases unmatched to any gene: 5. This CDR3 comprises 14 residues. CDR3 region: CASRGQLSSYEQYF. The CDR3 coding sequence is TGTGCCAGCAGGGGACAGTTGAGCTCCTACGAGCAGTACTTC.

This clonotype has a count of ten or more. J is TRBJ2-1 and V is TRBV7-2, with TRBD1 identical over 7 bases. After removal of 5 bases from V and 8 bases from J, the junction contained 18 bases not matched to a gene. Germline V lookup: CDR1 SGHTA, CDR2 FQGNSA. The CDR3 extends over 17 amino acids. The CDR3 DNA reads TGTGCCAGCAGCCAACGCCCCCGGGACAGTCCGACATATGAGCAGTTCTTC. Residues: CASSQRPRDSPTYEQFF.

There are many counts of this clonotype. The J gene is TRBJ2-1, the V gene TRBV30, with 13 bases fitting TRBD2. With V trimmed by 3 bases and J by 14 bases, 10 bases remained unmatched. Germline assignment: CDR1 GTSNPN and CDR2 SVGIG (reference sequence). The CDR3 is 14 amino acids. This chain's CDR3 is CAWSDGLAGEWKFF. The CDR3 DNA sequence: TGTGCCTGGAGCGACGGACTAGCGGGAGAATGGAAGTTCTTC.

V usage is TRBV2 and J usage is TRBJ2-7, with 7 bases identical to TRBD2. The CDR3 sequence is 12 residues long. Germline V gene sequence: CDR1 SNHLY, CDR2 FYNNEI. V trimming: 10 bases; J trimming: 3 bases; junction bases outside the gene matches: 6. CDR3 residues: CATRRENYEQYF. The CDR3 bases are TGTGCCACGCGGCGGGAGAACTACGAGCAGTACTTC. Looking up the rest from reference TRBV2 and TRBJ2-7 gives the full variable domain: EPEVTQTPSHQVTQMGQEVILRCVPISNHLYFYWYRQILGQKVEFLVSFYNNEISEKSEIFDDQFSVERPDGSNFTLKIRSTKLEDSAMYFCATRRENYEQYFGPGTRLTVT.

This chain uses TRBV5-1 with TRBJ2-1, with 7 bases matching TRBD2. The CDR3 contains 16 residues. The trim removed 4 bases at V and 0 bases at J, leaving 7 bases unmatched. The V gene's germline CDR1 is SGHRS and CDR2 YFSETQ. The CDR3 here is CASSGYLADSYNEQFF. In nucleotides, the CDR3 is TGCGCCAGCAGCGGATACCTAGCGGACTCCTACAATGAGCAGTTCTTC. Full variable domain (remainder filled in from reference TRBV5-1 and TRBJ2-1): KAGVTQTPRYLIKTRGQQVTLSCSPISGHRSVSWYQQTPGQGLQFLFEYFSETQRNKGNFPGRFSGRQFSNSRSEMNVSTLELGDSALYLCASSGYLADSYNEQFFGPGTRLTVL.

This clonotype has a count of ten or more. The gene calls are TRBV12-3 or TRBV12-4 and TRBJ2-2; tentative D call: TRBD2 (6 bases). The CDR3 runs to 14 residues. The germline V and J ends were trimmed by 1 base and 4 bases, with 7 bases remaining between them. CDR3 region: CASSLGRATGELFF. As DNA, the CDR3 is TGTGCCAGCAGTTTAGGGAGGGCCACCGGGGAGCTGTTTTTT.

This clonotype occurred many times. The V and J genes are TRBV28 and TRBJ2-1, with 9 bases identical to TRBD1. After removal of 3 bases from V and 10 bases from J, the junction contained 4 bases not matched to a gene. The CDR3 loop spans 13 amino acids. Per the germline V gene, CDR1 is MDHEN and CDR2 is SYDVKM. CDR3 in amino acids: CASSFRGTGEQFF. The CDR3 nucleotides are TGTGCCAGCAGTTTCCGCGGGACAGGGGAGCAGTTCTTC.

This clonotype was picked up many times. J is TRBJ2-1 and V is TRBV12-3 or TRBV12-4, with 13 bases fitting TRBD2. This CDR3 spans 16 amino acids. The V gene end was trimmed by 5 bases and the J gene end by 10 bases; junction bases not matched to a gene: 11. CDR3 sequence: CASSVGTSGITREQFF. The DNA of the CDR3 is TGTGCCAGCAGTGTGGGGACTAGCGGGATAACGCGCGAGCAGTTCTTC.

This clonotype has only a few counts. The rearrangement links TRBV5-1 to TRBJ2-7; 8 bases line up with TRBD1. Germline lookup yields CDR1 SGHRS and CDR2 YFSETQ. V gave up 2 bases and J gave up 5 bases; unmatched junction bases: 6. CDR3 size: 14 residues. The DNA for the CDR3 is TGCGCCAGCAGCTTAGGTGACAGGGGCAACGAGCAGTACTTC. Protein sequence: CASSLGDRGNEQYF. Full variable domain (remainder filled in from reference TRBV5-1 and TRBJ2-7): KAGVTQTPRYLIKTRGQQVTLSCSPISGHRSVSWYQQTPGQGLQFLFEYFSETQRNKGNFPGRFSGRQFSNSRSEMNVSTLELGDSALYLCASSLGDRGNEQYFGPGTRLTVT.

This clonotype has at least ten counts. The J gene is TRBJ2-2, the V gene TRBV5-1; 8 bases are a match to TRBD1. The length of the CDR3 is 14 residues. Per the germline V gene, CDR1 is SGHRS and CDR2 is YFSETQ. Germline trimming cut 4 bases from V and 2 bases from J; bases unmatched to any gene: 1. As DNA, the CDR3 is TGCGCCAGCAGCGACAGGGGAAACACCGGGGAGCTGTTTTTT. The encoded protein is CASSDRGNTGELFF.

Ten or more counts support this clonotype. This chain joins TRBV29-1 and TRBJ2-1; tentative D call: TRBD2 (6 bases). V lost 3 bases to trimming and J lost 2 bases, with 8 bases between them. The germline V gene has CDR1 SQVTM and CDR2 ANQGSEA. The length of the CDR3 is 13 residues. Written as DNA, the CDR3 is TGCAGCGTTGAGGGCGGGACCTACAATGAGCAGTTCTTC. Translated, it gives CSVEGGTYNEQFF.

This clonotype occurred many times. V gene TRBV10-3 combines with J gene TRBJ2-7, with TRBD1 as a possible D gene (5 bases). Trimming pared 2 bases from V and 3 bases from J, leaving 11 bases between. The CDR3 has 14 amino acids. CDR1 is ENHRY and CDR2 is SYGVKD in the germline V gene. The DNA of the CDR3 is TGTGCCATCAGTGAGGAATCCAGGGTCTACGAGCAGTACTTC. It specifies CAISEESRVYEQYF.